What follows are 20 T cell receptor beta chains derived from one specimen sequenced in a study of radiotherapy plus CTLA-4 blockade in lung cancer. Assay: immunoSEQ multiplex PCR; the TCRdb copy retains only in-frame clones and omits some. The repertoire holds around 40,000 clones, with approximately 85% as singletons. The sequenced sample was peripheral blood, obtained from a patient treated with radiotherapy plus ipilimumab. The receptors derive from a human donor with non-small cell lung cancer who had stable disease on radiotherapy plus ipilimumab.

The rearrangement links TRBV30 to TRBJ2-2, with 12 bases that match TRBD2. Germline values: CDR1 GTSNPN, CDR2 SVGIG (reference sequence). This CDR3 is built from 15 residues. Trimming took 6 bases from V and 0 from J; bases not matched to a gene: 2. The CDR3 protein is CACRTSGTNTGELFF. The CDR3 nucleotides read TGTGCCTGCCGGACTAGCGGGACGAACACCGGGGAGCTGTTTTTT.

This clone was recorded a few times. Written as DNA, the CDR3 is TGTGCCAGCAGTCTGACAGGACTTTACGAGCAGTACTTC. It yields the protein CASSLTGLYEQYF. This chain uses TRBV28 with TRBJ2-7; a weak D match, TRBD1 (6 bases). Trimming removed 5 bases from V and 4 bases from J, with 12 bases in between. The CDR3 is 13 amino acids. From germline, CDR1 is MDHEN and CDR2 SYDVKM.

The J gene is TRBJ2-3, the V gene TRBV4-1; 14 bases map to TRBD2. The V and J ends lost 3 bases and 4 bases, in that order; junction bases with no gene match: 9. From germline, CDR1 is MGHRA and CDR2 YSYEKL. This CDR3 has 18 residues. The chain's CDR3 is CASSHPPGLAGGPDTQYF. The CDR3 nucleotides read TGCGCCAGCAGCCACCCACCCGGACTAGCGGGAGGACCAGATACGCAGTATTTT.

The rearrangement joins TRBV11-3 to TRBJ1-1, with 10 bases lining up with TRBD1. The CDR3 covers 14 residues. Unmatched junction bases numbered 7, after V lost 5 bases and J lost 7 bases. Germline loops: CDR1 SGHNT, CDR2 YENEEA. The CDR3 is CASSTRQGAGEAFF. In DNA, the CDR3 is TGTGCCAGCAGCACTCGACAGGGGGCGGGTGAAGCTTTCTTT.

The CDR3: CASSFPVLAQSNHEQYF. In DNA form, the CDR3 reads TGTGCCAGCAGCTTCCCCGTACTAGCGCAAAGCAATCACGAGCAGTACTTC. The chain has TRBV7-2 and TRBJ2-7; 7 positions agree with TRBD2. The CDR3 length is 17 residues. With V trimmed by 3 bases and J by 5 bases, 16 bases remained unmatched. CDR1 SGHTA and CDR2 FQGNSA come from the germline V gene.

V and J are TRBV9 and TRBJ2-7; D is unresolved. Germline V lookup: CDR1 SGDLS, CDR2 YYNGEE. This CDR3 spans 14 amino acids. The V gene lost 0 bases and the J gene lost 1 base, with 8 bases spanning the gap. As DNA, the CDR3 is TGTGCCAGCAGCGTAGGCCCGGGTTCCTACGAGCAGTACTTC. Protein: CASSVGPGSYEQYF.

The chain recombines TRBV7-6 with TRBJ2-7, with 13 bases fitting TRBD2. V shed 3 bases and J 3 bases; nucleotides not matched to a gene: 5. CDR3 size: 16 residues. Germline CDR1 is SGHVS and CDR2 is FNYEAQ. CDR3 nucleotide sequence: TGTGCCAGCAGCTTGGGGTGGACTAGCGGGAGCTACGAGCAGTACTTC. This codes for CASSLGWTSGSYEQYF.

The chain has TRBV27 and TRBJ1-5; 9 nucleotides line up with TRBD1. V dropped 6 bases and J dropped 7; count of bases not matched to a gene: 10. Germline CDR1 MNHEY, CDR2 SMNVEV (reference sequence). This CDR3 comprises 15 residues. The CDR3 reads CASSSYPDRGQPQHF. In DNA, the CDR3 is TGTGCCAGCAGCTCATATCCGGACAGGGGCCAGCCCCAGCATTTT.

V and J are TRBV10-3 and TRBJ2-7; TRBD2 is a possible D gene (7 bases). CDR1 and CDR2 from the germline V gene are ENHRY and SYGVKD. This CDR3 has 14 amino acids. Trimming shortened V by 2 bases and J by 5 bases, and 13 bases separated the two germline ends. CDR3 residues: CAISERGGRDEQYF. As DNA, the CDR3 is TGTGCCATCAGTGAGAGGGGGGGCCGGGACGAGCAGTACTTC.

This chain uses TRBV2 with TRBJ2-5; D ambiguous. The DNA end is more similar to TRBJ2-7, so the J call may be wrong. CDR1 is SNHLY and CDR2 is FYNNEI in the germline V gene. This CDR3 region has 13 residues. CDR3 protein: CASSRPRVDEQYF. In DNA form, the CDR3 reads TGTGCCAGCAGTCGTCCCCGGGTCGACGAGCAGTACTTC.

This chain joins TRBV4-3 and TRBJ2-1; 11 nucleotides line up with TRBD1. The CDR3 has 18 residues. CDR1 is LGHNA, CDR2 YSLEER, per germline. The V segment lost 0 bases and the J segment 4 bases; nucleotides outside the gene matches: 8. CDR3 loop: CASSQDTAGQGVYNEQFF. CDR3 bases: TGCGCCAGCAGCCAAGATACTGCGGGACAGGGGGTATACAATGAGCAGTTCTTC.

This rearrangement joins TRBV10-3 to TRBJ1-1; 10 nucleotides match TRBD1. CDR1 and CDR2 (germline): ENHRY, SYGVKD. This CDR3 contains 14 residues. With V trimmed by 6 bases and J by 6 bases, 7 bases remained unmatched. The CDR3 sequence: CAISMTGGEAEAFF. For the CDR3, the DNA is TGTGCCATCAGCATGACAGGGGGCGAGGCTGAAGCTTTCTTT.

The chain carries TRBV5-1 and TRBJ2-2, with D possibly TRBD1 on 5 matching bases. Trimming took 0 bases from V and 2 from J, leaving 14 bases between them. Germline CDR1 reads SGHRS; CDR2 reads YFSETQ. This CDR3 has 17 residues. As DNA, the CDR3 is TGCGCCAGCAGCTTGGCTATCAGGGTGCCCAACACCGGGGAGCTGTTTTTT. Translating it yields CASSLAIRVPNTGELFF. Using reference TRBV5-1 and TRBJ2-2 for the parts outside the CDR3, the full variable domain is KAGVTQTPRYLIKTRGQQVTLSCSPISGHRSVSWYQQTPGQGLQFLFEYFSETQRNKGNFPGRFSGRQFSNSRSEMNVSTLELGDSALYLCASSLAIRVPNTGELFFGEGSRLTVL.

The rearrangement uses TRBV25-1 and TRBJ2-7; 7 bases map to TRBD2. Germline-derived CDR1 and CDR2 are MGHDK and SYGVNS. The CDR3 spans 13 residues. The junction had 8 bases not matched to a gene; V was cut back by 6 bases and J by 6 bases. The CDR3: CASRAGTWGEQYF. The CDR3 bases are TGTGCCAGCAGAGCGGGGACCTGGGGCGAGCAGTACTTC.

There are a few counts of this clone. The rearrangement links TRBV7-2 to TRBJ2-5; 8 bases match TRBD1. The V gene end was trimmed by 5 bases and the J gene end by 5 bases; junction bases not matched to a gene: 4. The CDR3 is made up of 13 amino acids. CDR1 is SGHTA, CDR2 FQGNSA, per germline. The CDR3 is CASSPDRDETQYF. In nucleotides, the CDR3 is TGTGCCAGCAGCCCGGACAGGGACGAGACCCAGTACTTC.

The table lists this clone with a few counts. The CDR3 coding sequence is TGTGCCAGCAGTGTCCCGGGACAGGGGGCTACCCAGCATTTT. Its protein is CASSVPGQGATQHF. V and J are TRBV28 and TRBJ1-5, with TRBD1 identical over 12 bases. The germline CDR1 and CDR2 sequences are MDHEN and SYDVKM. The CDR3 has 14 amino acids. V lost 5 bases and J lost 11; bases outside the gene matches: 7. The full variable domain, completed using reference TRBV28 and TRBJ1-5, is DVKVTQSSRYLVKRTGEKVFLECVQDMDHENMFWYRQDPGLGLRLIYFSYDVKMKEKGDIPEGYSVSREKKERFSLILESASTNQTSMYLCASSVPGQGATQHFGDGTRLSIL.

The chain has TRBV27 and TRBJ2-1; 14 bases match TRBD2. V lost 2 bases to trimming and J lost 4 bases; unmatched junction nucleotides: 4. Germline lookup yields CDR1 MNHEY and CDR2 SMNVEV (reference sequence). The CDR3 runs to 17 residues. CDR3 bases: TGTGCCAGCAGTTTAGCCCGGACTAGCGGGAGGTACAATGAGCAGTTCTTC. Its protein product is CASSLARTSGRYNEQFF.

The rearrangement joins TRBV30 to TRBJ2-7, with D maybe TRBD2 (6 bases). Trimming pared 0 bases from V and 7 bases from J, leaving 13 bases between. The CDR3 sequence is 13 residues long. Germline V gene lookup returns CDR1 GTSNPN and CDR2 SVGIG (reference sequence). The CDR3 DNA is TGTGCCTGGAGTGTAAGAAATGGGGGGGAGCAGTACTTC. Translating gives CAWSVRNGGEQYF.

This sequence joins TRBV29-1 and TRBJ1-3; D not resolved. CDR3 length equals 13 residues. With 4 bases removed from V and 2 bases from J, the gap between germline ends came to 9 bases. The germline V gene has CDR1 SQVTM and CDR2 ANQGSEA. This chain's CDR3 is CSVVKGAGNTIYF. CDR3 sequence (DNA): TGCAGCGTTGTCAAGGGAGCTGGAAACACCATATATTTT.

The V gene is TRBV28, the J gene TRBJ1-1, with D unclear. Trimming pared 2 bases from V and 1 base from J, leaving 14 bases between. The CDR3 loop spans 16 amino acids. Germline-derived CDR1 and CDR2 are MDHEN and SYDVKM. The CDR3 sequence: CASSLVGSPWNTEAFF. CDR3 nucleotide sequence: TGTGCCAGCAGTTTAGTAGGGAGCCCCTGGAACACTGAAGCTTTCTTT.